The next 5 T cell receptor beta chains were all read from a single sample in a study of blood T cell repertoires in COVID-19. The method was immunoSEQ multiplex PCR; TCRdb's version includes in-frame clones alone and lacks a portion of them. This table holds 200,000 to 300,000 clones, 70% to 90% found once. Sequenced input: peripheral blood. These receptors all come from an elderly man with acute or convalescent COVID-19.

This chain uses TRBV24-1 with TRBJ2-1; 9 nucleotides agree with TRBD2. Losses at the gene ends were 6 bases for V and 7 bases for J; bases not matched to a gene: 6. Germline CDR1 and CDR2: KGHDR and SFDVKD. This CDR3 has 14 residues. The CDR3 region is CATSPASGVNEQFF. The CDR3 nucleotides read TGTGCCACCAGTCCCGCTAGCGGGGTAAATGAGCAGTTCTTC.

V and J are TRBV28 and TRBJ2-2; the match to TRBD1 covers 8 bases. J was trimmed by 5 bases and V by 6 bases; bases with no gene match: 5. The CDR3 covers 14 residues. CDR1 and CDR2 (germline): MDHEN, SYDVKM. CDR3 residues: CASRPTGGTGELFF. CDR3 bases: TGTGCCAGCAGGCCTACAGGGGGAACCGGGGAGCTGTTTTTT.

The V and J genes are TRBV19 and TRBJ1-1; D may be TRBD1 (6 bases). The V gene's germline CDR1 is LNHDA and CDR2 SQIVND (reference sequence). This CDR3 has 15 residues. With 10 bases removed from V and 2 bases from J, the gap between germline ends came to 20 bases. The CDR3 region has the DNA TGTGCCACTCTACCGGACAGCCGTTTAAACACTGAAGCTTTCTTT. It encodes CATLPDSRLNTEAFF.

The chain couples TRBV10-3 to TRBJ2-5; 10 bases match TRBD2. Germline V lookup: CDR1 ENHRY, CDR2 SYGVKD. After removal of 5 bases from V and 5 bases from J, the junction contained 5 bases not matched to a gene. The CDR3 has 14 residues. The CDR3 DNA reads as TGTGCCATCAGTTTCGGGACTAGCGCGGAGACCCAGTACTTC. Its translation: CAISFGTSAETQYF.

V gene TRBV28 combines with J gene TRBJ1-3, with a tentative D call TRBD1 (5 bases). V shed 5 bases and J shed 0 bases, with 8 bases lying between them. This CDR3 region has 14 residues. Looked up from germline, CDR1 is MDHEN and CDR2 is SYDVKM. DNA of the CDR3: TGTGCCAGCAGTCGGGGGGGCTCTGGAAACACCATATATTTT. It yields the protein CASSRGGSGNTIYF.